This is a list of T cell receptor beta chains from one sample in a study of Tregs in tolerant kidney transplant recipients. The protocol was immunoSEQ multiplex PCR, while the TCRdb copy is restricted to in-frame clones and leaves out a portion. The table shows 84,000 or so clones, with approximately 93% occurring only once. Sequenced here: CD4+ T cells from blood (PBMCs), sampled 12 months after the transplant. Source of these receptors: a human patient who received a combined kidney and bone marrow transplant. Part of the T cell pool may stem from the graft donor. CDR3s include the opening cysteine and the closing phenylalanine or tryptophan. A D gene is named only where the DNA matches it firmly. Only part of the rows carry a size: once, few, many, or a class if the clone is expanded.

j_call,d_call,clone_size,v_call,cdr3_aa,cdr3_nt
TRBJ2-5,TRBD2,NA,TRBV30,CALRGVETQYF,TGTGCCCTTCGGGGGGTGGAGACCCAGTACTTC
TRBJ2-2,NA,once,TRBV29-1,CSAEGVSGELFF,TGCAGCGCCGAGGGGGTATCCGGGGAGCTGTTTTTT
TRBJ2-7,NA,NA,TRBV27,CASSLLSGGYEQYF,TGTGCCAGCAGTTTATTGTCAGGGGGGTACGAGCAGTACTTC
TRBJ1-1,NA,NA,TRBV19,CASSPQFMNTEAFF,TGTGCCAGTAGCCCCCAATTCATGAACACTGAAGCTTTCTTT
TRBJ1-3,TRBD1,few,TRBV19,CASSADRAGNTIYF,TGTGCCAGTAGCGCCGACAGGGCTGGAAACACCATATATTTT
TRBJ2-7,NA,NA,TRBV19,CASSPYGNPYEQYF,TGTGCCAGTAGCCCATACGGTAATCCCTACGAGCAGTACTTC
TRBJ1-4,TRBD1,NA,TRBV5-1,CASSLDGTGVTNEKLFF,TGCGCCAGCAGCTTGGATGGGACAGGGGTGACTAATGAAAAACTGTTTTTT
TRBJ2-3,TRBD2,NA,TRBV5-4,CASSFVGAGTRDTQYF,TGTGCCAGCAGCTTTGTCGGAGCCGGGACTAGGGATACGCAGTATTTT
TRBJ2-5,TRBD2,NA,TRBV7-2,CASSLLAGVETQYF,TGTGCCAGCAGCCTACTAGCGGGAGTGGAGACCCAGTACTTC
TRBJ2-1,NA,NA,TRBV6-5,CASRPRGRGYNEQFF,TGTGCCAGCAGACCCCGGGGGAGAGGCTACAATGAGCAGTTCTTC
TRBJ2-1,TRBD2,NA,TRBV27,CASSSWTSSVNEQFF,TGTGCCAGCAGTTCCTGGACTAGTTCGGTCAATGAGCAGTTCTTC
TRBJ2-3,TRBD2,NA,TRBV19,CASSNQRGGTDTQYF,TGTGCCAGTAGTAATCAGCGGGGGGGCACAGATACGCAGTATTTT
TRBJ2-5,TRBD2,NA,TRBV7-2,CASSVSSGGVGETQYF,TGTGCCAGCAGCGTTTCTAGCGGGGGGGTTGGGGAGACCCAGTACTTC
TRBJ2-2,TRBD2,NA,TRBV11-3,CASSYSGANTGELFF,TGTGCCAGCAGCTATAGCGGGGCCAACACCGGGGAGCTGTTTTTT
TRBJ1-5,NA,NA,TRBV9,CASNQQGGRNQPQHF,TGTGCCAGCAATCAACAAGGGGGTCGAAATCAGCCCCAGCATTTT
TRBJ1-5,TRBD1,NA,TRBV7-8,CASSPRIRTGLSNQPQHF,TGTGCCAGCAGCCCTCGGATTCGGACAGGGCTTAGCAATCAGCCCCAGCATTTT
TRBJ1-6,NA,NA,TRBV7-2,CASSLAWSGSRGSPLHF,TGTGCCAGCAGCTTAGCGTGGTCCGGTAGTAGGGGTTCACCCCTCCACTTT
TRBJ1-1,NA,NA,TRBV5-1,CASILGGGGGTEAFF,TGCGCCAGCATACTCGGCGGGGGCGGAGGCACTGAAGCTTTCTTT
TRBJ2-1,TRBD2,NA,TRBV7-6,CASSLYLGLALSEQFF,TGTGCCAGCAGCTTATATCTGGGACTAGCTTTGAGTGAGCAGTTCTTC
TRBJ2-7,NA,NA,TRBV19,CASSGGGHDEQYF,TGTGCCAGTAGTGGGGGGGGCCATGACGAGCAGTACTTC
TRBJ2-7,NA,NA,TRBV21-1,CASSKALIQGPVEQSYEQYF,TGTGCCAGCAGCAAAGCGCTTATACAGGGACCAGTCGAACAATCCTACGAGCAGTACTTC
TRBJ1-1,NA,NA,TRBV7-2,CASSPRGGLNTEAFF,TGTGCCAGCAGCCCGAGGGGGGGATTGAACACTGAAGCTTTCTTT
TRBJ2-1,TRBD2,once,TRBV15,CATSRDLAGGAYEQFF,TGTGCCACCAGCAGAGATTTAGCGGGGGGGGCCTATGAGCAGTTCTTC
TRBJ1-3,NA,NA,TRBV30,CAWSVYRRESGNTIYF,TGTGCCTGGAGTGTATATCGTCGGGAATCTGGAAACACCATATATTTT
TRBJ2-1,TRBD2,NA,TRBV30,CAWSVSLAENEQFF,TGTGCCTGGAGTGTATCGCTAGCGGAAAATGAGCAGTTCTTC
TRBJ2-1,NA,NA,TRBV5-6,CASSGLGSYNEQFF,TGTGCCAGCAGCGGACTGGGGTCCTACAATGAGCAGTTCTTC
TRBJ1-1,TRBD1,NA,TRBV5-1,CASSWDRGGTEAFF,TGCGCCAGCAGCTGGGACAGGGGTGGCACTGAAGCTTTCTTT
TRBJ1-1,NA,NA,TRBV7-3,CASSLTSKNTEAFF,TGTGCCAGCAGCTTAACATCCAAGAACACTGAAGCTTTCTTT
TRBJ1-2,TRBD1,NA,TRBV10-2,CASKRTGARNYGYTF,TGCGCCAGCAAGCGAACAGGGGCCAGAAACTATGGCTACACCTTC